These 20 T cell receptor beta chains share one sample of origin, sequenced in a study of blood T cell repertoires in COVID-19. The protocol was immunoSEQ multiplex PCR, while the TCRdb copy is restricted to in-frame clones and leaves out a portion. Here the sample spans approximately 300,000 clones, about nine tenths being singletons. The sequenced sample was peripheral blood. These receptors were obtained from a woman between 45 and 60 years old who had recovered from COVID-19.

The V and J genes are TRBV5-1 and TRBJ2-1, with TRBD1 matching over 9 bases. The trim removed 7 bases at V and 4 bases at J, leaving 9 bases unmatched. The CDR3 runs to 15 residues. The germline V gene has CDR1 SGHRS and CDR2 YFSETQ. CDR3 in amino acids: CASGGQGRTYNEQFF. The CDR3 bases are TGCGCCAGCGGGGGACAGGGACGTACTTACAATGAGCAGTTCTTC.

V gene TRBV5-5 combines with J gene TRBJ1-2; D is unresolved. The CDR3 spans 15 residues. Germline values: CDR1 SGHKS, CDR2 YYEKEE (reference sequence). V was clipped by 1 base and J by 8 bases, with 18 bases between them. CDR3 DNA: TGTGCCAGCAGCTTGTCAGCTGATGCCTCGGGGGGCTACACCTTC. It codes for CASSLSADASGGYTF.

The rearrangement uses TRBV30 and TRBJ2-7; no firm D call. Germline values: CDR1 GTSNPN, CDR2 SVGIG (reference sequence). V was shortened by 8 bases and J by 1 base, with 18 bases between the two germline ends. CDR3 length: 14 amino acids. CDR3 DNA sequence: TGTGCCGGCGACCTGACTGGCCCATCCTACGAGCAGTACTTC. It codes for CAGDLTGPSYEQYF. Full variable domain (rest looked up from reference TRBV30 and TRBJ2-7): SQTIHQWPATLVQPVGSPLSLECTVEGTSNPNLYWYRQAAGRGLQLLFYSVGIGQISSEVPQNLSASRPQDRQFILSSKKLLLSDSGFYLCAGDLTGPSYEQYFGPGTRLTVT.

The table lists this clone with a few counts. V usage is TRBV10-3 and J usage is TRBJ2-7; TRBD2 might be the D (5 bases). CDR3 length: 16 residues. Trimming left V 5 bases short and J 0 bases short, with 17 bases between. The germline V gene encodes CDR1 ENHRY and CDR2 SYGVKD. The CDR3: CAISSKGVPSSYEQYF. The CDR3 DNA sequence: TGTGCCATCAGTTCTAAGGGAGTCCCCAGCTCCTACGAGCAGTACTTC.

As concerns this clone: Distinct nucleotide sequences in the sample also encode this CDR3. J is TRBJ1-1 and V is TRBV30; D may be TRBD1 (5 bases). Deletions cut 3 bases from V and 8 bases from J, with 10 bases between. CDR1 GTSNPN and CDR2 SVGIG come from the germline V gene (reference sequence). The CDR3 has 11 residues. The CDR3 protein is CAWSGQGEAFF. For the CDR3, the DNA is TGTGCCTGGAGCGGGCAGGGAGAAGCTTTCTTT. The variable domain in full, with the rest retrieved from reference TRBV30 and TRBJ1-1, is SQTIHQWPATLVQPVGSPLSLECTVEGTSNPNLYWYRQAAGRGLQLLFYSVGIGQISSEVPQNLSASRPQDRQFILSSKKLLLSDSGFYLCAWSGQGEAFFGQGTRLTVV.

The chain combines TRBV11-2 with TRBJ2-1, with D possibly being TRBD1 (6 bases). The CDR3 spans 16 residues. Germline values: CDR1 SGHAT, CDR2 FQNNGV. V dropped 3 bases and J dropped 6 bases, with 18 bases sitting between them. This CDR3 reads CASSFQGQTRGNEQFF. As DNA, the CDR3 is TGTGCCAGCAGCTTCCAAGGACAGACCCGCGGCAATGAGCAGTTCTTC. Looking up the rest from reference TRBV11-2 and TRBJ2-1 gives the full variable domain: EAGVAQSPRYKIIEKRQSVAFWCNPISGHATLYWYQQILGQGPKLLIQFQNNGVVDDSQLPKDRFSAERLKGVDSTLKIQPAKLEDSAVYLCASSFQGQTRGNEQFFGPGTRLTVL.

DNA of the CDR3: TGTGCCAGTCGCACCGGGACTAGCGGGGGCTACACAGATACGCAGTATTTT. Its translation: CASRTGTSGGYTDTQYF. This sequence joins TRBV19 and TRBJ2-3; the match to TRBD2 covers 14 bases. V lost 8 bases and J lost 2; bases outside the gene matches: 9. The V gene's germline CDR1 is LNHDA and CDR2 SQIVND (reference sequence). The CDR3 length is 17 residues.

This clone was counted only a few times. This CDR3 reads CASSSQGGGQPQHF. The CDR3 DNA reads TGTGCCAGCAGCTCTCAGGGAGGCGGTCAGCCCCAGCATTTT. The chain joins TRBV7-2 to TRBJ1-5, with D tentatively TRBD1 (5 bases). Trimming shortened V by 4 bases and J by 6 bases, and 13 bases separated the two germline ends. Germline CDR1 and CDR2: SGHTA and FQGNSA. CDR3 size: 14 residues.

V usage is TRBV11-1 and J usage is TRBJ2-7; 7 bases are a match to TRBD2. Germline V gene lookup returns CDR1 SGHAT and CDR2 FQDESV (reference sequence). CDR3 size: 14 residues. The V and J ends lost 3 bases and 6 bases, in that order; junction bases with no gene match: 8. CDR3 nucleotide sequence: TGTGCCAGCAGCTTGGGAGGGGAGGCCTCCGAGCAGTACTTC. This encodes CASSLGGEASEQYF.

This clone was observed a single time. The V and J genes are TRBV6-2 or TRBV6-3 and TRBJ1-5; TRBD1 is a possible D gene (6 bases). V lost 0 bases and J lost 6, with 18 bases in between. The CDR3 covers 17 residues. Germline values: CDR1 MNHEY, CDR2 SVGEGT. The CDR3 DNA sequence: TGTGCCAGCAGTTACTCACGGGACACCCTTTCCAGTCAGCCCCAGCATTTT. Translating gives CASSYSRDTLSSQPQHF.

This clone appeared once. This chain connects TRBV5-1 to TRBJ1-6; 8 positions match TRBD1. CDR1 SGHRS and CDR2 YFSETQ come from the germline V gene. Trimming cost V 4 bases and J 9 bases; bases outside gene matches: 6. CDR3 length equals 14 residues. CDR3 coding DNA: TGCGCCAGCAGCGACCAGGGGGCTTCTTCACCCCTCCACTTT. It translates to CASSDQGASSPLHF.

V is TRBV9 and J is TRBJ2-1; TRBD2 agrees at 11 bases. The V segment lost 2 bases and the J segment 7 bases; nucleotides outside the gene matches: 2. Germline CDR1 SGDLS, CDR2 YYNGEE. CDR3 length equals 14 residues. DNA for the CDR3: TGTGCCAGCAGCGTGACTAGCGGGGTGAATGAGCAGTTCTTC. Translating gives CASSVTSGVNEQFF.

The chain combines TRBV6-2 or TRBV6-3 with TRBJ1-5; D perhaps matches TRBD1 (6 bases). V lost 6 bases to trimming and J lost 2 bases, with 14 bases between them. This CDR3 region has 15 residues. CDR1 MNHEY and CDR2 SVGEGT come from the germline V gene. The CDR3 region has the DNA TGTGCCAGCAGCCCCAGGGGCGGAGGCAATCAGCCCCAGCATTTT. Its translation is CASSPRGGGNQPQHF.

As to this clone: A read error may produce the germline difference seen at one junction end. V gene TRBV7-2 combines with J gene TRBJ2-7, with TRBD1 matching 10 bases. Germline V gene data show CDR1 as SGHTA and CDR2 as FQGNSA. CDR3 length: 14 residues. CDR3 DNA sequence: TGTGCCAGCAGCTTAGCGCCCGAAGGACAGGGGGAAACTTTC. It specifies CASSLAPEGQGETF.

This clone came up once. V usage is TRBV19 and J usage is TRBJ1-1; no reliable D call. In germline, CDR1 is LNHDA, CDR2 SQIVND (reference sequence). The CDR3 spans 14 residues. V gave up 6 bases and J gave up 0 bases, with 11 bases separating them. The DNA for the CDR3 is TGTGCCAGTAGAACAGACCCCATGAACACTGAAGCTTTCTTT. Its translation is CASRTDPMNTEAFF.

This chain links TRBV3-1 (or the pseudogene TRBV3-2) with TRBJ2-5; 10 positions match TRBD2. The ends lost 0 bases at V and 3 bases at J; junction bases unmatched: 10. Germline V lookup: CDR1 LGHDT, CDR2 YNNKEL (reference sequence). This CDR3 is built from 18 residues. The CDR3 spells CASSQDRLAGDPKETQYF. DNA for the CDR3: TGTGCCAGCAGCCAAGATCGGCTAGCGGGAGACCCCAAAGAGACCCAGTACTTC.

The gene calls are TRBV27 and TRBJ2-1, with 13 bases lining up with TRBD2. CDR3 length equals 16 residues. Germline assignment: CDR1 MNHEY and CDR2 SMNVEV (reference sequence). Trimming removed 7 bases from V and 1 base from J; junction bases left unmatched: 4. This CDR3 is CASKLAGGPSYNEQFF. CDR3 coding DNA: TGTGCCAGCAAACTAGCGGGAGGGCCTTCCTACAATGAGCAGTTCTTC.

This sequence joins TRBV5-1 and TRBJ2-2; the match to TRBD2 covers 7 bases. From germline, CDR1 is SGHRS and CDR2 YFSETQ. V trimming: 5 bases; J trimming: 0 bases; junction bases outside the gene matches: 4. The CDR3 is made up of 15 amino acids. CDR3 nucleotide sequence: TGCGCCAGCAGGGGAGGGTCCACGAACACCGGGGAGCTGTTTTTT. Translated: CASRGGSTNTGELFF. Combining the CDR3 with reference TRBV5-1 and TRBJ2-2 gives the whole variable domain KAGVTQTPRYLIKTRGQQVTLSCSPISGHRSVSWYQQTPGQGLQFLFEYFSETQRNKGNFPGRFSGRQFSNSRSEMNVSTLELGDSALYLCASRGGSTNTGELFFGEGSRLTVL.

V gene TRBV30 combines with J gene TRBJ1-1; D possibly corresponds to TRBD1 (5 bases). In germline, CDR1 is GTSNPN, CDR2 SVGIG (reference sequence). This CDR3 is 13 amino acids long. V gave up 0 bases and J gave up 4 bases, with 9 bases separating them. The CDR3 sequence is CAWSVRGPTEAFF. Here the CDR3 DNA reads TGTGCCTGGAGTGTAAGGGGCCCCACTGAAGCTTTCTTT.

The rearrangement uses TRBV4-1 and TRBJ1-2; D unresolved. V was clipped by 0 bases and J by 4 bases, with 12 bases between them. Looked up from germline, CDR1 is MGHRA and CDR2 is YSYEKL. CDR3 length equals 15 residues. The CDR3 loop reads CASSQEGRRSYGYTF. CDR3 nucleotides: TGCGCCAGCAGCCAAGAGGGGAGAAGATCCTATGGCTACACCTTC.